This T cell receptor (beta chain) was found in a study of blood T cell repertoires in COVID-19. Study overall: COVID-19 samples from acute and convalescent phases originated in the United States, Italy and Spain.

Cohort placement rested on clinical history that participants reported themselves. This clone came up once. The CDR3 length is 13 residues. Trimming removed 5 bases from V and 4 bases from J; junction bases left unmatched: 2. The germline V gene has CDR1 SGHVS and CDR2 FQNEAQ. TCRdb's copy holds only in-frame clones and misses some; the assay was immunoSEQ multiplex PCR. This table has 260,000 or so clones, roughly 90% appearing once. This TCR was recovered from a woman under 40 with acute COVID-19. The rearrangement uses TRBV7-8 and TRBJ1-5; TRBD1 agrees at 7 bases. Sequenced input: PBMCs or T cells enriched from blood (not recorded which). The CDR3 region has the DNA TGTGCCAGCAGCCTACAGGGGAATCAGCCCCAGCATTTT. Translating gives CASSLQGNQPQHF.